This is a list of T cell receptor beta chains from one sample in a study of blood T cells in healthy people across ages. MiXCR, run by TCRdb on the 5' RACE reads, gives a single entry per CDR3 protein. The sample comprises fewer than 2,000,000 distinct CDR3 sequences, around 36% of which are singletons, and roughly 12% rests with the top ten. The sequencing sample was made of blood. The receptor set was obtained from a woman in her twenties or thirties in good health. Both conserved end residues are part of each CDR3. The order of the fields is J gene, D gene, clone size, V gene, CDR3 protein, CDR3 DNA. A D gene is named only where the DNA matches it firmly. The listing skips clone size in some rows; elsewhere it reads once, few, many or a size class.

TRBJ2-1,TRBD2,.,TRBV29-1,CSVESGASGRYNEQFF,TGCAGCGTTGAATCAGGGGCTAGCGGGAGATACAATGAGCAGTTCTTC
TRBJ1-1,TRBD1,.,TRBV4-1,CASSPGQAALRVTEAFF,TGCGCCAGCAGCCCCGGACAGGCGGCGTTGAGGGTCACTGAAGCTTTCTTT
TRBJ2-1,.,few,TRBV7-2,CASRGDGYNEQFF,TGTGCCAGCAGGGGGGACGGATACAATGAGCAGTTCTTC
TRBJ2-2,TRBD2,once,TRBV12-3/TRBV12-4,CASSYLVGSGGASNTGELFF,TGTGCCAGCAGTTATCTGGTTGGCAGCGGGGGGGCCTCGAACACCGGGGAGCTGTTTTTT
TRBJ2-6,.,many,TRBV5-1,CASRRTLVGIGFGANVLTF,TGCGCCAGCAGGAGGACCCTCGTGGGTATCGGGTTTGGGGCCAACGTCCTGACTTTC
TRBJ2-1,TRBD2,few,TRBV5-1,CASSISGSPDNEQFF,TGCGCCAGCAGCATAAGCGGGAGCCCGGACAATGAGCAGTTCTTC
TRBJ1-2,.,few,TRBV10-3,CAISESTGVGYTF,TGTGCCATCAGTGAGTCGACGGGGGTTGGCTACACCTTC
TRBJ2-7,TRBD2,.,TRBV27,CASSYHGGGRYEQYF,TGTGCCAGCAGTTACCACGGGGGAGGGAGATACGAGCAGTACTTC
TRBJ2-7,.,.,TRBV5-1,CASSSMRDSLNEQYF,TGCGCCAGCAGCTCTATGAGGGACTCCCTGAACGAGCAGTACTTC
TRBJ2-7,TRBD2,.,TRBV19,CASSISASGRSYEQYF,TGTGCCAGTAGTATTTCGGCTAGCGGGAGATCCTACGAGCAGTACTTC
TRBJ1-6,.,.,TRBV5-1,CASSLVSPIGDSPLHF,TGCGCCAGCAGCTTGGTCTCCCCAATCGGGGATTCACCCCTCCACTTT
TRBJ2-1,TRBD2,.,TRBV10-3,CAISSLSGGSNEQFF,TGTGCCATCAGTTCTCTTAGCGGGGGGAGCAATGAGCAGTTCTTC
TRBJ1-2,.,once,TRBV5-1,CASSMRRGAGGYTF,TGCGCCAGCAGCATGAGACGGGGGGCCGGTGGCTACACCTTC
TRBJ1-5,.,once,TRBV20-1,CSASEGDQPQHF,TGCAGTGCTAGTGAGGGTGACCAGCCCCAGCATTTT
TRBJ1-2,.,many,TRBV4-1,CASSQVGRVDGYTF,TGCGCCAGCAGCCAAGTAGGCAGGGTTGACGGCTACACCTTC
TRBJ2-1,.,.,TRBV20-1,CSATFRGASGTQYDEQFF,TGCAGTGCTACCTTCAGGGGAGCTAGCGGTACGCAGTACGATGAGCAGTTCTTC
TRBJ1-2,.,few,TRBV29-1,CSVDPEVYGYTF,TGCAGCGTTGATCCGGAGGTTTATGGCTACACCTTC
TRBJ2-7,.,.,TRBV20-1,CSAGTPGGIYEQYF,TGCAGTGCTGGTACTCCTGGGGGGATATACGAGCAGTACTTC
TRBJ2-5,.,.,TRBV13,CASSPYRSWEQYF,TGTGCTAGCAGCCCCTATAGGTCTTGGGAGCAGTACTTC
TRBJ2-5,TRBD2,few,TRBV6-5,CASSYSDGGGPSRTQYF,TGTGCCAGCAGTTACTCGGACGGCGGGGGACCCTCGCGGACCCAGTACTTC
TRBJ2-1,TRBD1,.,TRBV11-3,CASSLGKTGTEGDEQFF,TGTGCCAGCAGCTTGGGGAAAACCGGGACAGAGGGGGATGAGCAGTTCTTC
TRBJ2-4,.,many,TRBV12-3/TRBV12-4,CASSPVGGPRNIQYF,TGTGCCAGCAGTCCTGTCGGGGGGCCGAGAAACATTCAGTACTTC
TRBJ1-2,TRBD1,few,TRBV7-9,CASSTDRGTIGGYTF,TGTGCCAGCAGCACAGACAGGGGAACTATAGGAGGCTACACCTTC
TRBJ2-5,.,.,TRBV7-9,CASITAGPQETQYF,TGTGCCAGCATCACGGCGGGACCGCAAGAGACCCAGTACTTC
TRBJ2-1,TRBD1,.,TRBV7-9,CASSLLGTGRDEQFF,TGTGCCAGCAGCTTACTAGGGACAGGGCGCGATGAGCAGTTCTTC
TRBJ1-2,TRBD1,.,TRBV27,CASRTDRTYGYTF,TGTGCCAGCAGAACGGACAGGACCTATGGCTACACCTTC
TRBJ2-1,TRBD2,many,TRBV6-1,CASSQGPAASGAYNEQFF,TGTGCCAGCAGCCAGGGACCTGCGGCTAGCGGGGCTTACAATGAGCAGTTCTTC
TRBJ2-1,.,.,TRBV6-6,CASRSDLGGSNNEQFF,TGTGCCAGCAGGTCCGATCTGGGCGGGTCCAACAATGAGCAGTTCTTC
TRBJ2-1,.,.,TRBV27,CASIVGNEQFF,TGTGCCAGTATCGTCGGCAATGAGCAGTTCTTC
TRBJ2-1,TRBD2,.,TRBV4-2,CASSQESLAGVEQFF,TGTGCCAGCAGCCAAGAAAGCCTAGCGGGAGTGGAGCAGTTCTTC
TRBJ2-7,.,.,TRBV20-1,CSARRGSIINEQYF,TGCAGTGCCAGACGAGGGAGTATTATCAACGAGCAGTACTTC
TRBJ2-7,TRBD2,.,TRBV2,CASSGGLDLEQYF,TGTGCCAGCAGTGGCGGACTAGATCTCGAGCAGTACTTC
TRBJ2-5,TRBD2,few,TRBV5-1,CASSLMTSGGLGETQYF,TGCGCCAGCAGCTTGATGACTAGCGGGGGCTTGGGGGAGACCCAGTACTTC
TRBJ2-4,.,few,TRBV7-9,CASSPQRGDIQYF,TGTGCCAGCAGCCCCCAACGTGGGGACATTCAGTACTTC
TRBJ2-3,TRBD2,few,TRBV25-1,CASSELAGVLDTQYF,TGTGCCAGCAGTGAACTAGCGGGAGTGTTGGATACGCAGTATTTT
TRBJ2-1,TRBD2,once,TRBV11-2,CASSLYFGGGTYNEQFF,TGTGCCAGCAGCTTGTATTTCGGCGGGGGGACCTACAATGAGCAGTTCTTC
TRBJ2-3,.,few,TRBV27,CARARDDTDTQYF,TGTGCCAGAGCCCGGGACGACACAGATACGCAGTATTTT
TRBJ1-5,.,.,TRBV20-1,CSARLQGSSNQPQHF,TGCAGTGCTAGACTACAGGGTAGCAGCAATCAGCCCCAGCATTTT
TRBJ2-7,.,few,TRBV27,CASSFGTSTRYEQYF,TGTGCCAGCAGTTTTGGGACCTCCACGCGGTACGAGCAGTACTTC
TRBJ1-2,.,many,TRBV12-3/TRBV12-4,CASREGAYGYTF,TGTGCCAGTCGTGAAGGGGCCTATGGCTACACCTTC
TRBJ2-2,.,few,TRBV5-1,CASSPLGSSSAGELFF,TGCGCCAGCAGCCCCCTGGGGAGTTCAAGTGCCGGGGAGCTGTTTTTT
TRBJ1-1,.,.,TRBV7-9,CASSLIQLQNTEAFF,TGTGCCAGCAGCTTAATTCAGTTACAGAACACTGAAGCTTTCTTT
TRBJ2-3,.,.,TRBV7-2,CASSRQTSLTDTQYF,TGTGCCAGCAGTCGCCAAACTAGCCTCACAGATACGCAGTATTTT
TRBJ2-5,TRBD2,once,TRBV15,CATSSLPGLADNEQYF,TGTGCCACCAGCTCCCTACCGGGACTAGCGGACAATGAGCAGTACTTC
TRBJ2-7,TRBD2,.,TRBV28,CASSLPWEGSYEQYF,TGTGCCAGCAGTTTACCCTGGGAGGGTTCCTACGAGCAGTACTTC
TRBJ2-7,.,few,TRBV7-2,CASSLEGARNWEQYF,TGTGCCAGCAGCTTAGAAGGCGCCAGGAATTGGGAGCAGTACTTC
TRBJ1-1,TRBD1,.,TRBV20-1,CNASSTFRTGGTEAFF,TGCAATGCTAGCTCCACGTTCCGGACAGGGGGCACTGAAGCTTTCTTT
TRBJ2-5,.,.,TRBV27,CASSSGVHPGETQYF,TGTGCCAGCAGTTCGGGCGTCCACCCTGGAGAGACCCAGTACTTC
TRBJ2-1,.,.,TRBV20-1,CSAFPLAGLDGRPHNEQFF,TGCAGTGCTTTCCCCCTGGCGGGCCTGGACGGCAGACCCCACAATGAGCAGTTCTTC
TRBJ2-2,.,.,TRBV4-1,CASSQVRTGELFF,TGCGCCAGCAGCCAAGTCCGTACCGGGGAGCTGTTTTTT
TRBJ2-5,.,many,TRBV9,CASSGASEGRETQYF,TGTGCCAGCAGCGGGGCGTCAGAGGGGCGAGAGACCCAGTACTTC
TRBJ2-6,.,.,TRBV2,CTSSEGNSGANVLTF,TGTACCAGCAGTGAGGGGAACTCTGGGGCCAACGTCCTGACTTTC
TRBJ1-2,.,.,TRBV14,CASSPYGSYGDTF,TGTGCCAGCAGCCCGTACGGGTCCTATGGCGACACCTTC
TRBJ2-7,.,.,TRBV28,CASSFHTAYEQYF,TGTGCCAGCAGTTTCCACACCGCCTACGAGCAGTACTTC
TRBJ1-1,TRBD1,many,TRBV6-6,CASSYPSQGVRTEAFF,TGTGCCAGCAGTTACCCTAGTCAGGGGGTTCGGACTGAAGCTTTCTTT